One sample yielded the 15 T cell receptor beta chains listed below, sequenced in a study of memory CD4+ T cells and cytomegalovirus serostatus. Single viable CD3+CD4+CD8-CD45RO+ cells were sorted as the memory CD4+ T cells. Measured with immunoSEQ multiplex PCR; TCRdb has only the in-frame clones, and not every one. The sample shows 55,000 to 80,000 clones, 76% of them seen only once. Sequencing used memory CD4+ T cells from blood. The receptors stem from an adult in good health and CMV-seropositive.

The rearrangement links TRBV18 to TRBJ2-6; D not certain. Trimming took off 4 bases at V and 4 bases at J, with 8 bases between the two ends. CDR3 length equals 14 residues. Germline values: CDR1 KGHSH, CDR2 LQKENI. Here the CDR3 reads CASSQKDGANVLTF. In DNA form, the CDR3 reads TGTGCCAGCTCACAGAAAGACGGGGCCAACGTCCTGACTTTC.

This chain connects TRBV9 to TRBJ2-7, with D possibly matching TRBD2 (5 bases). CDR1 SGDLS and CDR2 YYNGEE come from the germline V gene. This CDR3 spans 13 amino acids. Trimming removed 3 bases at V and 0 bases at J, with 7 bases between. The CDR3, as DNA: TGTGCCAGCAGCGGGAGGAACTCCTACGAGCAGTACTTC. This sequence encodes CASSGRNSYEQYF.

In this sample, this clone turned up a few times. The V gene is TRBV5-1, the J gene TRBJ2-1, with 7 bases matching TRBD2. There are 16 residues in the CDR3. The trim removed 1 base at V and 7 bases at J, leaving 11 bases unmatched. The germline V gene encodes CDR1 SGHRS and CDR2 YFSETQ. CDR3 sequence reads: CASSLLVDPGGNEQFF. In DNA form, the CDR3 reads TGCGCCAGCAGCTTGCTGGTGGATCCCGGGGGGAATGAGCAGTTCTTC.

The V and J genes are TRBV30 and TRBJ1-4; TRBD1 is a possible D gene (5 bases). This CDR3 has 20 residues. Trimming removed 1 base at V and 2 bases at J, with 26 bases between. Looked up from germline, CDR1 is GTSNPN and CDR2 is SVGIG (reference sequence). CDR3 region: CAWSAGWGSSSHHTNEKLFF. In nucleotides, the CDR3 is TGTGCCTGGAGTGCAGGCTGGGGGAGCTCTTCGCACCATACTAATGAAAAACTGTTTTTT. Looking up the rest from reference TRBV30 and TRBJ1-4 gives the full variable domain: SQTIHQWPATLVQPVGSPLSLECTVEGTSNPNLYWYRQAAGRGLQLLFYSVGIGQISSEVPQNLSASRPQDRQFILSSKKLLLSDSGFYLCAWSAGWGSSSHHTNEKLFFGSGTQLSVL.

This clone was counted between two and nine times. The chain uses TRBV7-9 and TRBJ1-1, with a possible D match to TRBD1 (6 bases). The CDR3 has 15 residues. The ends were cut back, 1 base at V and 4 bases at J, with 13 bases in the middle. The V gene's germline CDR1 is SEHNR and CDR2 FQNEAQ (reference sequence). CDR3 loop: CASSLEGGWTTEAFF. The CDR3 DNA reads as TGTGCCAGCAGCTTAGAAGGGGGATGGACCACTGAAGCTTTCTTT.

V is TRBV20-1 and J is TRBJ2-5; D not certain. The CDR3 length is 11 residues. From germline, CDR1 is DFQATT and CDR2 SNEGSKA (reference sequence). The V gene lost 6 bases and the J gene lost 0 bases, with 5 bases spanning the gap. CDR3 nucleotide sequence: TGCAGTGCCGAACACCAAGAGACCCAGTACTTC. Translating gives CSAEHQETQYF.

The chain links TRBV9 to TRBJ1-4; D uncertain. With 0 bases removed from V and 7 bases from J, the gap between germline ends came to 16 bases. CDR3 length equals 16 residues. Germline V gives CDR1 SGDLS, CDR2 YYNGEE. CDR3 DNA: TGTGCCAGCAGCGTAGATGCGGGAGGGTTGGGTGAAAAACTGTTTTTT. Translated: CASSVDAGGLGEKLFF.

The chain recombines TRBV5-8 with TRBJ1-1; the match to TRBD1 covers 7 bases. The trim removed 4 bases at V and 4 bases at J, leaving 4 bases unmatched. The CDR3 extends over 13 amino acids. The germline V gene encodes CDR1 SGHTS and CDR2 YDEGEE. The CDR3 loop is CASSVDRATEAFF. CDR3 coding DNA: TGTGCCAGCAGCGTCGACAGGGCCACTGAAGCTTTCTTT.

The CDR3 loop reads CASSEFVTARSNQPQHF. The CDR3, as DNA: TGTGCCAGCAGTGAATTTGTGACAGCTAGGAGCAATCAGCCCCAGCATTTT. V usage is TRBV6-1 and J usage is TRBJ1-5; D is possibly TRBD1 (5 bases). The CDR3 has 17 amino acids. Trimming removed 2 bases from V and 1 base from J, with 15 bases in between. Per germline, CDR1 MNHNS and CDR2 SASEGT.

J is TRBJ2-1 and V is TRBV10-3; 10 bases align to TRBD1. Germline values: CDR1 ENHRY, CDR2 SYGVKD. CDR3 length equals 16 residues. The junction had 10 bases not matched to a gene; V was cut back by 5 bases and J by 6 bases. CDR3: CAISRNPGQGTNEQFF. The CDR3 DNA reads as TGTGCCATCAGTCGAAATCCGGGACAGGGGACCAATGAGCAGTTCTTC.

J is TRBJ1-6 and V is TRBV28; D perhaps matches TRBD1 (6 bases). From germline, CDR1 is MDHEN and CDR2 SYDVKM. V dropped 2 bases and J dropped 10 bases, with 15 bases sitting between them. This CDR3 contains 15 residues. The DNA of the CDR3 is TGTGCCAGCAGTTTAGGTAACAGGGAGAGCTCACCCCTCCACTTT. Protein product: CASSLGNRESSPLHF. Using reference TRBV28 and TRBJ1-6 for the parts outside the CDR3, the full variable domain is DVKVTQSSRYLVKRTGEKVFLECVQDMDHENMFWYRQDPGLGLRLIYFSYDVKMKEKGDIPEGYSVSREKKERFSLILESASTNQTSMYLCASSLGNRESSPLHFGNGTRLTVT.

This sequence joins TRBV14 and TRBJ2-3; D is uncertain. The CDR3 contains 11 residues. Trimming cost V 1 base and J 4 bases, with 0 bases left between them. Germline V lookup: CDR1 SGHDN, CDR2 FVKESK. The CDR3 nucleotides read TGTGCCAGCAGCCAAGCAGATACGCAGTATTTT. It codes for CASSQADTQYF.

This clone was observed once. The chain is built from TRBV7-9 and TRBJ2-1; D is unresolved. Germline CDR1 and CDR2: SEHNR and FQNEAQ (reference sequence). The CDR3 totals 13 residues. V dropped 1 base and J dropped 2 bases, with 3 bases sitting between them. CDR3 sequence reads: CASSLGAYNEQFF. CDR3 nucleotides: TGTGCCAGCAGCTTAGGTGCCTACAATGAGCAGTTCTTC.

V usage is TRBV6-6 and J usage is TRBJ1-2; D may be TRBD1 (6 bases). Germline lookup yields CDR1 MNHNY and CDR2 SVGAGI (reference sequence). V dropped 6 bases and J dropped 8 bases, with 22 bases sitting between them. The length of the CDR3 is 15 residues. The DNA for the CDR3 is TGTGCCAGCAGCCAACTCCCCGGGGGGCTTGGCGGCTACACCTTC. It is translated as CASSQLPGGLGGYTF.

This chain's CDR3 is CASSKPTGSPQGYTF. The CDR3 nucleotides read TGTGCCAGCAGCAAACCGACAGGTTCCCCTCAGGGCTACACCTTC. The V and J genes are TRBV11-2 and TRBJ1-2, with TRBD1 as a possible D gene (6 bases). Between the trimmed V and J ends, which lost 5 bases and 8 bases, there was a span of 21 bases. Germline V gives CDR1 SGHAT, CDR2 FQNNGV. CDR3 length equals 15 residues.